These 16 T cell receptor beta chains came from one sample sequenced in a study of blood T cell repertoires in COVID-19. Data came from immunoSEQ multiplex PCR; TCRdb stores just in-frame clones and leaves some out. In the table there are around 300,000 clones, 89% of which are singletons. The sample taken for sequencing was PBMCs or T cells enriched from blood (not recorded which). These receptors all come from a woman aged 60-75 years who had recovered from COVID-19.

This chain uses TRBV28 with TRBJ2-3; TRBD2 is a possible D gene (6 bases). This CDR3 has 14 residues. V was cut by 10 bases and J by 4 bases, with 18 bases left in between. CDR1 is MDHEN, CDR2 SYDVKM, per germline. In nucleotides, the CDR3 is TGTGCCACCCTCCGGGACTCGGCTGCAGATACGCAGTATTTT. This translates into CATLRDSAADTQYF.

This clone occurred a few times. The chain uses TRBV5-1 and TRBJ2-1, with D possibly being TRBD1 (5 bases). Per germline, CDR1 SGHRS and CDR2 YFSETQ. V was trimmed by 2 bases and J by 7 bases, leaving 13 bases between them. The CDR3 consists of 14 residues. CDR3 DNA sequence: TGCGCCAGCAGCTTAAGGGGTCCCGGGAATGAGCAGTTCTTC. Translated: CASSLRGPGNEQFF.

This clone was detected only a few times. This chain uses TRBV2 with TRBJ2-7, with a possible D match to TRBD1 (6 bases). The V end was cut by 7 bases, the J end by 4 bases, with 17 bases between. The CDR3 runs 14 residues. Germline CDR1 is SNHLY and CDR2 is FYNNEI. CDR3 nucleotides: TGTGCCAGCAAACACAGGGAATACTGGTACGAGCAGTACTTC. It is translated as CASKHREYWYEQYF.

V is TRBV10-3 and J is TRBJ2-7; D may be TRBD1 (6 bases). CDR3 size: 12 residues. Germline-derived CDR1 and CDR2 are ENHRY and SYGVKD. The ends were cut back, 9 bases at V and 3 bases at J, with 12 bases in the middle. The CDR3 loop is CAMGVQGYEQYF. The CDR3, as DNA: TGTGCCATGGGGGTACAGGGCTACGAGCAGTACTTC.

The chain employs TRBV5-1 and TRBJ2-3; 9 bases are a match to TRBD2. Germline values: CDR1 SGHRS, CDR2 YFSETQ. The CDR3 has 16 amino acids. Trimming cost V 0 bases and J 6 bases; bases outside gene matches: 8. The CDR3 is CASSLVLQRGADTQYF. Here the CDR3 DNA reads TGCGCCAGCAGCTTGGTTCTCCAGCGGGGGGCGGATACGCAGTATTTT.

The chain has TRBV7-3 and TRBJ2-1, with 7 bases matching TRBD2. Germline-derived CDR1 and CDR2 are SGHTA and FQGTGA. The CDR3 covers 14 residues. Trimming took 5 bases from V and 10 from J; bases not matched to a gene: 11. The CDR3 DNA reads TGTGCCAGCAGCAGTGGGGGGGTCGTCACGGAGCAGTTCTTC. As protein: CASSSGGVVTEQFF.

This chain uses TRBV19 with TRBJ2-7, with 8 positions matching TRBD1. Germline V gene lookup returns CDR1 LNHDA and CDR2 SQIVND (reference sequence). CDR3 size: 13 residues. Trimming removed 5 bases from V and 6 bases from J; junction bases left unmatched: 6. CDR3 coding DNA: TGTGCCAGTAGTTTGACAGGGGTGAGCGAGCAGTACTTC. This gives the protein CASSLTGVSEQYF.

The V call is TRBV6-6, the J call TRBJ1-6; 9 nucleotides align to TRBD1. Trimming took 2 bases from V and 10 from J; bases not matched to a gene: 6. This CDR3 has 15 amino acids. The V gene's germline CDR1 is MNHNY and CDR2 SVGAGI (reference sequence). The CDR3 sequence is CASSYTTGGRSPLHF. In DNA, the CDR3 is TGTGCCAGCAGTTACACGACAGGGGGAAGATCACCCCTCCACTTT.

The chain couples TRBV6-1 to TRBJ2-7; 8 bases match TRBD1. Germline CDR1 and CDR2: MNHNS and SASEGT. Trimming removed 3 bases from V and 3 bases from J; junction bases left unmatched: 10. CDR3 size: 16 residues. CDR3 residues: CASSDGTGRWDYEQYF. As DNA, the CDR3 is TGTGCCAGCAGTGACGGGACAGGTCGGTGGGACTACGAGCAGTACTTC.

The chain has TRBV3-1 (or the pseudogene TRBV3-2) and TRBJ2-7, with D possibly TRBD1 on 5 matching bases. The germline V gene encodes CDR1 LGHDT and CDR2 YNNKEL (reference sequence). The CDR3 sequence is 15 residues long. V lost 3 bases and J lost 6, with 18 bases in between. CDR3 DNA sequence: TGTGCCAGCAGCCACCTTTCGGCAGGGTACGGCGAGCAGTACTTC. It translates to CASSHLSAGYGEQYF.

In its sample, this clone was seen once. The chain employs TRBV9 and TRBJ2-3, with 8 bases identical to TRBD2. Germline-derived CDR1 and CDR2 are SGDLS and YYNGEE. This CDR3 contains 15 residues. J was trimmed by 1 base and V by 1 base; bases with no gene match: 2. The CDR3 sequence: CASSVTGGGTDTQYF. The CDR3 DNA is TGTGCCAGCAGCGTAACGGGGGGGGGCACAGATACGCAGTATTTT.

The chain employs TRBV5-4 and TRBJ2-1; the D gene is possibly TRBD2 (6 bases). The CDR3 covers 14 residues. Trimming took 0 bases from V and 10 from J, leaving 14 bases between them. Looked up from germline, CDR1 is SGHNT and CDR2 is YYREEE (reference sequence). CDR3 coding DNA: TGTGCCAGCAGCTTGGGGGGAGGCCGGGAGGAGCAGTTCTTC. Its protein is CASSLGGGREEQFF.

The DNA for the CDR3 is TGTGCCAGCAGCCCTCAGGGATACTGGCTCGAGCAGTACTTC. Translating gives CASSPQGYWLEQYF. The genes are TRBV3-1 (or the pseudogene TRBV3-2) and TRBJ2-7; D is possibly TRBD1 (5 bases). The V end lost 4 bases, the J end lost 6 bases, and 16 bases lay between the germline ends. The CDR3 loop spans 14 amino acids. Germline V lookup: CDR1 LGHDT, CDR2 YNNKEL (reference sequence).

The chain joins TRBV19 to TRBJ1-4, with D possibly being TRBD1 (6 bases). The ends were cut back, 6 bases at V and 9 bases at J, with 23 bases in the middle. Germline CDR1 is LNHDA and CDR2 is SQIVND (reference sequence). The length of the CDR3 is 16 residues. The CDR3: CASRVGHGRGNQKLFF. The CDR3 nucleotides read TGTGCCAGTAGGGTGGGACACGGTCGGGGAAATCAAAAACTGTTTTTT.

This clone was observed a single time. The chain links TRBV28 to TRBJ1-5, with 8 bases matching TRBD1. The V gene end was trimmed by 4 bases and the J gene end by 3 bases; junction bases not matched to a gene: 5. Germline-derived CDR1 and CDR2 are MDHEN and SYDVKM. The CDR3 loop spans 15 amino acids. The chain's CDR3 is CASSSWTGNNQPQHF. CDR3 nucleotide sequence: TGTGCCAGCAGTTCATGGACAGGGAACAATCAGCCCCAGCATTTT.

This CDR3 is CASSLRTGNTEAFF. The CDR3 nucleotides read TGTGCCAGCAGCCTCAGGACAGGGAACACTGAAGCTTTCTTT. The chain joins TRBV4-2 to TRBJ1-1; 7 bases match TRBD1. The CDR3 runs 14 residues. With V trimmed by 4 bases and J by 1 base, 3 bases remained unmatched. Germline values: CDR1 LGHNA, CDR2 YNFKEQ.